The source of this T cell receptor (beta chain) is a study of T cell responses to AZD1222 COVID-19 vaccine. Assay used: immunoSEQ multiplex PCR; TCRdb lists only in-frame clones, some missing. The sample records about 79,000 clones, more than 75% being singletons. The CDR3 runs to 16 residues. The germline CDR1 and CDR2 sequences are SGHRS and YFSETQ. The V gene end was trimmed by 0 bases and the J gene end by 2 bases; junction bases not matched to a gene: 6. V is TRBV5-1 and J is TRBJ2-7; 9 nucleotides match TRBD1. The clonotype originates from an adult in good health. Sequenced material: peripheral blood, taken on day 0 of AZD1222 vaccination. CDR3 protein: CASSLDPTGGTYEQYF. DNA of the CDR3: TGCGCCAGCAGCTTGGATCCGACAGGGGGGACCTACGAGCAGTACTTC.